Listed here is a single T cell receptor beta chain. The data originate from a study of blood T cell repertoires in COVID-19. The overall study: Some COVID-19 samples were acute and others convalescent; all came from the United States, Italy and Spain.

Assay used: immunoSEQ multiplex PCR; TCRdb lists only in-frame clones, some missing. The sample lists tens of thousands of clones; 70% to 80% were seen once. The sequence was collected from a man in his 70s with acute or convalescent COVID-19. What was sequenced was peripheral blood.

CDR3 DNA: TGTGCCACCAGTGACCCTTCGACAGGGACCTTTAACTATGGCTACACCTTC. It encodes CATSDPSTGTFNYGYTF. The gene calls are TRBV24-1 and TRBJ1-2, with 7 positions matching TRBD1. Trimming cost V 4 bases and J 1 base; bases outside gene matches: 11. CDR1 and CDR2 (germline): KGHDR, SFDVKD. This CDR3 is 17 amino acids long.